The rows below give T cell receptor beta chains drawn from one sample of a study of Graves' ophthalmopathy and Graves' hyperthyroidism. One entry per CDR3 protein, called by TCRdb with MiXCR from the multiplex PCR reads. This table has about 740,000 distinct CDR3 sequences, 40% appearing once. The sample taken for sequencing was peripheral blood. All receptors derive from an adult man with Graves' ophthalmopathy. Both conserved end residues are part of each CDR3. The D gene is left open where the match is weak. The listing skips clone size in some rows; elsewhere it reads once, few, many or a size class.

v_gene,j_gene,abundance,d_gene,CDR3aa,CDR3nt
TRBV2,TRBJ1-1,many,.,CASRWRDVTEAFF,TGTGCCAGCAGGTGGAGGGACGTCACTGAAGCTTTCTTT
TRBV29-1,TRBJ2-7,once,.,CSVLEGDYEQYF,TGCAGCGTACTAGAGGGGGACTACGAGCAGTACTTC
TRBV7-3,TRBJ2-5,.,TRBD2,CASSPHGGGGETQYF,TGTGCCAGCAGCCCGCACGGCGGGGGGGGGGAGACCCAGTACTTC
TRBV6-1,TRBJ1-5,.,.,CASSYKDSPRGYQPQHF,TGTGCCAGCAGTTACAAGGATTCGCCTCGAGGATATCAGCCCCAGCATTTT
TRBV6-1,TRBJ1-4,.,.,CASRDIEKLFF,TGTGCCAGCAGGGACATTGAAAAACTGTTTTTT
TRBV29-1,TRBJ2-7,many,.,CSVVLPPGEQYF,TGCAGCGTTGTACTGCCCCCAGGCGAGCAGTACTTC
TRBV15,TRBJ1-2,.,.,CATSRGIAPDYTF,TGTGCCACCAGCAGAGGAATAGCCCCTGACTACACCTTC
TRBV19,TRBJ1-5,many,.,CASSMRAGPQPQHF,TGTGCCAGTAGTATGCGGGCAGGGCCTCAGCCCCAGCATTTT
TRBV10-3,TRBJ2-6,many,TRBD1,CAISDRGQGASGANVLTF,TGTGCCATCAGTGACCGAGGGCAGGGGGCGTCTGGGGCCAACGTCCTGACTTTC
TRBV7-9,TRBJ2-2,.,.,CTSSPHQDGDTGELFF,TGTACCAGCAGTCCCCACCAGGACGGAGACACCGGGGAGCTGTTTTTT
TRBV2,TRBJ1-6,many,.,CASSKDLGGSPLHF,TGTGCCAGCAGTAAGGATCTCGGGGGATCACCCCTCCACTTT
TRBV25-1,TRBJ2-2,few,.,CASSTHTGELFF,TGTGCCAGCAGTACCCACACCGGGGAGCTGTTTTTT
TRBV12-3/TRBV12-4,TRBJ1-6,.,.,CASSYRLGNSPLHF,TGTGCCAGCAGCTACAGATTGGGGAATTCACCCCTCCACTTT
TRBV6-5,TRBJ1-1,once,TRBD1,CASSYSMGQANTEAFF,TGTGCCAGCAGTTACTCGATGGGACAGGCGAACACTGAAGCTTTCTTT
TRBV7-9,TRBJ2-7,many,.,CASSSSLYEQYF,TGTGCCAGCAGCTCAAGTCTCTACGAGCAGTACTTC
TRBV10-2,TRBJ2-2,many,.,CASSELNTGELFF,TGCGCCAGCAGTGAGCTGAACACCGGGGAGCTGTTTTTT
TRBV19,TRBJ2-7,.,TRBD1,CASSIVRTGGAVYEQYF,TGTGCCAGTAGTATAGTGAGGACAGGGGGCGCGGTCTACGAGCAGTACTTC